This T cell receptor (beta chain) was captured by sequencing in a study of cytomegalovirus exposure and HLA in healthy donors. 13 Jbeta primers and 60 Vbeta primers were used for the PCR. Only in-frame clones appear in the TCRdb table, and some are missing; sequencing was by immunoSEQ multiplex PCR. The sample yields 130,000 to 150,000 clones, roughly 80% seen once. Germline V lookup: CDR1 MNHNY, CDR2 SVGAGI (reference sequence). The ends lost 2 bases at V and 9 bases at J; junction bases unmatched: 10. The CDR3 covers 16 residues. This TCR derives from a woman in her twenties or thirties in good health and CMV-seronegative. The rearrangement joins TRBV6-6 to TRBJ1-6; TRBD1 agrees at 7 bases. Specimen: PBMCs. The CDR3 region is CASSYMGQGGGSPLHF. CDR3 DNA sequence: TGTGCCAGCAGTTACATGGGCCAGGGGGGCGGTTCACCCCTCCACTTT.